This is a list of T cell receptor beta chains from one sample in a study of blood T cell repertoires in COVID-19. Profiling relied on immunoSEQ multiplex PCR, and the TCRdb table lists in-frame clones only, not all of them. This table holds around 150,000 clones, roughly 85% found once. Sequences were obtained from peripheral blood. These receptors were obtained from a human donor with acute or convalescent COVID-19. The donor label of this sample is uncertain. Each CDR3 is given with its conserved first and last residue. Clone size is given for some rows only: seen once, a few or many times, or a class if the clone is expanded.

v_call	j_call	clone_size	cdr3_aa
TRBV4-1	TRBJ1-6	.	CASSQEGTVTNSPLHF
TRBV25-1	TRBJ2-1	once	CASRPVSGGRGYNEQFF
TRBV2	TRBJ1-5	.	CASSELGGSNQPQHF
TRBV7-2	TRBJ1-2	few	CASSGDREYGYTF
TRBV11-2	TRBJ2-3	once	CASSSGLQADTQYF
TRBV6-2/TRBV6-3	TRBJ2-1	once	CASSYSSRGGAFYMNEQFF
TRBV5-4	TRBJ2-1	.	CASTPQGSPNNEQFF
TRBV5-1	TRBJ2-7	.	CASSSLAGDSYEQYF
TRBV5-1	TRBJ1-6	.	CASSSGDRLNSPLHF
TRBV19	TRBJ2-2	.	CASSIVRRGKNTGELFF
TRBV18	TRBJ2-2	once	CASSRGTDTGELFF
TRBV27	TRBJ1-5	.	CASSLSGSPQHF
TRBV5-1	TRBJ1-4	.	CASSLGTGVEKLFF
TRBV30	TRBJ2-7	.	CAWSPGTGGFYEQYF
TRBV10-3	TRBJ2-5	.	CAISDSDRIETQYF
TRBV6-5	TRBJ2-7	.	CASSPDTSSPYEQYF
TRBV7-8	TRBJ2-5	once	CASSLGTGARETQYF
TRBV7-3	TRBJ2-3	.	CASSLSGGRTDTQYF
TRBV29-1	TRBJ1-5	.	CSVGGASNQPQHF
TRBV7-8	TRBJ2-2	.	CASSPRTGSPGELFF
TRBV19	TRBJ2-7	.	CASSGTGTGAYEQYF
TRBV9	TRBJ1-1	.	CASSFGHSTTEAFF
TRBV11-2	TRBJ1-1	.	CASSIPGQASTEAFF
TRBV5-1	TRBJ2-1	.	CASSLVPGYNEQFF
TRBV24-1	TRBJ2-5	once	CASMRGGQETQYF
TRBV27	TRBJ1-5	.	CASSLSAGGFSMPQHF
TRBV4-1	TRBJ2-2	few	CASSRETGFNTGELFF
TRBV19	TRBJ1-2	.	CASSGQGASRGYTF
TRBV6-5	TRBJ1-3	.	CASGLSGGGRNTIYF
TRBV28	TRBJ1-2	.	CASSAARVKFTF
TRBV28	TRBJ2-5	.	CASSLAASAGALETQYF